This T cell receptor (beta chain) is from a study of identical twins. Overall study findings and caveats: Part of the zero-insertion signal could reflect confounding by invariant MAIT and iNKT cells. Insertion counts were lower in abundant cord blood beta clonotypes, a trend that memory repertoires did not show.

TCRdb re-analysed the 5' RACE reads in MiXCR, keeping a single row per CDR3 protein. In the table there are under 250,000 distinct CDR3 sequences, around 10% of which are singletons. This clonotype was seen many times. Its antigen is not known. There are 14 residues in the CDR3. V lost 7 bases and J 6 bases, leaving 17 bases between the germline ends. The sequence came from a woman under 30 in good health. The sequenced sample was memory (CD45RO+) T cells sorted from blood. J is TRBJ2-3 and V is TRBV12-3 or TRBV12-4, with D uncertain. The CDR3: CASTYPGLRDTQYF. CDR3 DNA sequence: TGTGCCAGCACCTACCCCGGGCTCCGCGATACGCAGTATTTT.